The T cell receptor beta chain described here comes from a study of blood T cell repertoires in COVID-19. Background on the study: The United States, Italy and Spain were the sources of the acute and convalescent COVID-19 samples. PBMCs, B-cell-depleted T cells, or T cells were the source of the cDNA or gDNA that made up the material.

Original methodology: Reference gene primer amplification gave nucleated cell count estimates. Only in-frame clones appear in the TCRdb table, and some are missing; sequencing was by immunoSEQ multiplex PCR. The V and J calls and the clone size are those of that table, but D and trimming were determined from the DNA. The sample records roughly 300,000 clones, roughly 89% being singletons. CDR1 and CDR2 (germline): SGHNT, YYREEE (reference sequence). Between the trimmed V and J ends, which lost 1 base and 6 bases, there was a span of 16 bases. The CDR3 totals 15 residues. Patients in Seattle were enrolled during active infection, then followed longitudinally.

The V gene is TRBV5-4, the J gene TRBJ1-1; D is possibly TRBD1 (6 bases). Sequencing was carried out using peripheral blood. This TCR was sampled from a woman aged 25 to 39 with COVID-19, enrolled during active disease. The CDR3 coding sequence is TGTGCCAGCAGCTTGCCAGGGGATGAACGACCTGAAGCTTTCTTT. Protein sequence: CASSLPGDERPEAFF.